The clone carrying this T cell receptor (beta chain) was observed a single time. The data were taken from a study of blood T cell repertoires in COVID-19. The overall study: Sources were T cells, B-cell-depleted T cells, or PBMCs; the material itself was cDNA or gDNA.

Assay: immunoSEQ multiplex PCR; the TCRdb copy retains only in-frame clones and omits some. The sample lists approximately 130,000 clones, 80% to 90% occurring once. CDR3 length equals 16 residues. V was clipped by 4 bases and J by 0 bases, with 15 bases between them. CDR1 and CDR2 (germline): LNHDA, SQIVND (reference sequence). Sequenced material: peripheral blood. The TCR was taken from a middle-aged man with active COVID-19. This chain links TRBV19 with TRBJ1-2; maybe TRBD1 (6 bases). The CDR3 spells CASSTRRGGANYGYTF. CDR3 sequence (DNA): TGTGCCAGTAGTACCCGTCGAGGGGGAGCTAACTATGGCTACACCTTC.